This T cell receptor (beta chain) was sequenced in a study of PD-L1 blockade in urothelial cancer. Some clones are missing from TCRdb's copy, which holds only in-frame ones; the method was immunoSEQ multiplex PCR. The sample shows some 20,000 clones, about 90% of them seen only once. The starting material was PBMCs, obtained around atezolizumab (anti-PD-L1) treatment. This clonotype originated in a man over 45 with urothelial cancer.

This CDR3 reads CASSLLGPNYGYTF. As DNA, the CDR3 is TGTGCCAGCAGCTTACTAGGGCCTAACTATGGCTACACCTTC. The chain couples TRBV5-5 to TRBJ1-2; D unclear. V was trimmed by 2 bases and J by 0 bases, leaving 8 bases between them. CDR1 and CDR2 (germline): SGHKS, YYEKEE (reference sequence). The CDR3 sequence is 14 residues long.